This T cell receptor beta chain was retrieved from a study of cytomegalovirus exposure and HLA in healthy donors. General study points: Analyzed later, most CMV-associated TCR beta chains appeared HLA-restricted. Three chains tied to CMV proved CMV antigen-specific in vitro. Association with HLA alleles at 0.05 false discovery rate was found for 15,000 to 20,000 TCR beta sequences in a later analysis.

A word on this clone: What it binds is unknown.

The PCR had 60 Vbeta and 13 Jbeta primers. Using immunoSEQ multiplex PCR, the repertoire was profiled, and TCRdb retains in-frame clones only, with some absent. There are 200,000 to 250,000 clones in the sample; roughly 80% occur only once, and about 3.1% lies in the top ten. The TCR was taken from a man aged 25 to 40 in good health and CMV-seronegative. The sequenced sample was PBMCs.

CDR3 protein: CASSQDPTGPNTEAFF. The DNA for the CDR3 is TGCGCCAGCAGCCAAGATCCCACAGGCCCGAACACTGAAGCTTTCTTT. V is TRBV4-3 and J is TRBJ1-1, with D perhaps matching TRBD1 (5 bases). This CDR3 comprises 16 residues. Trimming pared 0 bases from V and 1 base from J, leaving 12 bases between. Germline V gene data show CDR1 as LGHNA and CDR2 as YSLEER.